This T cell receptor beta chain was found in a study of blood T cell repertoires in COVID-19. Across the whole study: COVID-19 samples from acute and convalescent phases originated in the United States, Italy and Spain. T cells, B-cell-depleted T cells, or PBMCs provided the cDNA or gDNA that served as material.

Enrolled during active infection, Seattle patients were then followed longitudinally. Original handling: Amplification from reference gene primers served as the basis for estimated nucleated cell counts. Assay: immunoSEQ multiplex PCR; the TCRdb copy retains only in-frame clones and omits some. The V and J calls and clone size come from that table; D and trimming were worked out from the DNA. The data show 150,000 or so clones, 85% to 95% seen once. The CDR3 is 19 residues long. Germline V gives CDR1 LNHNV, CDR2 YYDKDF (reference sequence). The V segment lost 1 base and the J segment 9 bases; nucleotides outside the gene matches: 17.

The J gene is TRBJ2-1, the V gene TRBV15, with TRBD2 matching 11 bases. This sequence was found in a woman in her sixties with COVID-19, enrolled during active disease. Input material: peripheral blood. CDR3 nucleotides: TGTGCCACCAGCAGAGCAATGATCTCTAGCGGGGGGCGAACTGGTGAGCAGTTCTTC. It yields the protein CATSRAMISSGGRTGEQFF.